The 8 T cell receptor beta chains given below trace back to one sample, sequenced in a study of tumor and adjacent non-tumor tissue in lung cancer. A modified ARM-PCR protocol with three rounds of nested PCR amplified TCRbeta. TCRdb itself ran the multiplex PCR reads through MiXCR, one entry per CDR3 protein. The sample consists of fewer than 80,000 distinct CDR3 sequences, around 70% of them appearing once. RNA was extracted from bulk tissue without any cell sorting. Sequenced sample: lung tumor tissue. The receptors shown here come from a woman aged 65 to 85 with non-small cell lung cancer.

There are a few counts of this clonotype. The CDR3 does not close with the conserved phenylalanine or tryptophan, likely indicating a read error. V is TRBV6-1 and J is TRBJ1-4; the match to TRBD1 covers 8 bases. The CDR3 is made up of 13 amino acids. With 10 bases clipped from V and 5 bases from J, the junction kept 6 bases outside the gene matches. Per the germline V gene, CDR1 is MNHNS and CDR2 is SASEGT. CDR3 residues: CATGQGPNEKLFL. DNA for the CDR3: TGTGCCACCGGACAGGGCCCGAATGAAAAACTGTTTCTT.

V is TRBV29-1 and J is TRBJ2-2; D is ambiguous. CDR1 and CDR2 (germline): SQVTM, ANQGSEA. V was cut by 8 bases and J by 5 bases, with 21 bases left in between. The CDR3 sequence is 15 residues long. This CDR3 reads CSILSIVENTGELFF. The CDR3 DNA reads as TGCAGCATCCTTAGCATCGTAGAGAATACCGGGGAGCTGTTTTTT.

To note about this clonotype: A junction boundary mismatches the germline segment, possibly from a read error. The chain has TRBV5-4 and TRBJ2-3; D unresolved. Germline assignment: CDR1 SGHNT and CDR2 YYREEE (reference sequence). The CDR3 totals 14 residues. The CDR3 protein is CASSLRSATNTHYF. In DNA, the CDR3 is TGTGCCAGCAGCTTGAGGTCAGCGACCAATACGCACTATTTT. The variable domain in full, completed from reference TRBV5-4 and TRBJ2-3, reads ETGVTQSPTHLIKTRGQQVTLRCSSQSGHNTVSWYQQALGQGPQFIFQYYREEENGRGNFPPRFSGLQFPNYSSELNVNALELDDSALYLCASSLRSATNTHYFGPGTRLTVL.

As for this clonotype: The junction departs from germline at one end; a sequencing error may be responsible. The chain is built from TRBV7-8 and TRBJ2-5, with TRBD2 identical over 8 bases. The CDR3 covers 14 residues. Germline V gene data show CDR1 as SGHVS and CDR2 as FQNEAQ. The CDR3 bases are TGCGCCAGCAGCCTGACTAGCGTCAAAGAGACCCAGTACTTC. Translating it yields CASSLTSVKETQYF.

This clonotype was seen a handful of times. Since a much larger clone is just one base distant, this may be a read error. J is TRBJ2-1 and V is TRBV5-6, with D perhaps TRBD2 (5 bases). This CDR3 is built from 12 residues. Germline V lookup: CDR1 SGHDT, CDR2 YYEEEE. V lost 4 bases and J lost 11, with 13 bases in between. The CDR3 reads CASSVLRDKQFF. The CDR3 nucleotides are TGTGCCAGCAGCGTATTGAGGGATAAGCAGTTCTTC.

For this clonotype: Germline and junction disagree at one end, which may indicate a read error. The chain has TRBV5-6 and TRBJ1-1, with unresolved D. Per the germline V gene, CDR1 is SGHDT and CDR2 is YYEEEE. There are 15 residues in the CDR3. The CDR3 protein is CTSTNDPHIRSEAFF. CDR3 nucleotides: TGTACCAGCACCAATGACCCCCATATACGGTCTGAAGCTTTCTTT.

With respect to this clonotype: At one end, the junction sequence differs from germline, possibly due to a read error. The chain couples TRBV6-6 to TRBJ2-5; D unclear. Germline V gene sequence: CDR1 MNHNY, CDR2 SVGAGI (reference sequence). This CDR3 has 16 amino acids. In DNA, the CDR3 is TGTGCCAGCAATTACCAAGGCGACTCGGGTCGGGAGACCCAGTACTTC. Its translation is CASNYQGDSGRETQYF.

Remarks on this clonotype: This clone may be a read error of a much larger clone one base away. The rearrangement uses TRBV28 and TRBJ2-7; a weak D match, TRBD1 (6 bases). The V end lost 6 bases, the J end lost 5 bases, and 17 bases lay between the germline ends. From germline, CDR1 is MDHEN and CDR2 SYDVKM. The CDR3 length is 14 residues. The chain's CDR3 is CASSPGQWWNEQYF. Written as DNA, the CDR3 is TGTGCCAGCAGCCCTGGACAGTGGTGGAACGAGCAGTACTTC.